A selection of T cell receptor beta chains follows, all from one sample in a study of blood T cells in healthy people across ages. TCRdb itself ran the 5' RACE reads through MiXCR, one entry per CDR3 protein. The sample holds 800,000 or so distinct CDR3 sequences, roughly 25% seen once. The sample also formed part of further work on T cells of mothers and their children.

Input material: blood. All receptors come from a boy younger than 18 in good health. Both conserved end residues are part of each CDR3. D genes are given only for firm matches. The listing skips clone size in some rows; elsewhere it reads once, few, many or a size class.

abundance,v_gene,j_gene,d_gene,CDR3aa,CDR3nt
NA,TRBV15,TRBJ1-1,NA,CATSRDDLGGAFF,TGTGCCACCAGCAGAGATGACCTGGGGGGAGCTTTCTTT
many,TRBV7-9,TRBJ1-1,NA,CASSPVGLNTEAFF,TGTGCCAGCAGCCCCGTTGGCCTGAACACTGAAGCTTTCTTT
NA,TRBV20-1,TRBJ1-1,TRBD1,CSASPLIKTGDRTEAFF,TGCAGTGCCTCACCCCTCATAAAGACAGGGGATCGCACTGAAGCTTTCTTT
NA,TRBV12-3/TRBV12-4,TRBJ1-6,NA,CASSSPGGSNSPLHF,TGTGCCAGCAGCTCACCGGGGGGGTCTAATTCACCCCTCCACTTT
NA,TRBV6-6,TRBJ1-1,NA,CASRGYNEAFF,TGTGCCAGCAGAGGGTATAATGAAGCTTTCTTT
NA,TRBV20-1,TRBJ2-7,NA,CSASSGSYNYEQYF,TGCAGTGCTAGTTCCGGGAGCTACAACTACGAGCAGTACTTC
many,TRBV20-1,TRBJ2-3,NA,CSARDPSTDTQYF,TGCAGTGCTAGAGATCCTAGCACAGATACGCAGTATTTT
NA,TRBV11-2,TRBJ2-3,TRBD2,CASLSGGASTDTQYF,TGTGCCAGTTTAAGCGGGGGTGCTAGCACAGATACGCAGTATTTT
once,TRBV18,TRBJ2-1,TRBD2,CASSLHRGGPEFF,TGTGCCAGCTCACTGCACCGGGGGGGCCCTGAGTTCTTC
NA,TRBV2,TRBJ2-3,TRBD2,CASSEALVPSGGSDTQYF,TGTGCCAGCAGTGAAGCGCTTGTGCCTAGCGGGGGGAGTGATACGCAGTATTTT
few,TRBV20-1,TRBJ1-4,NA,CSAREEKLFF,TGCAGTGCTAGAGAAGAAAAACTGTTTTTT
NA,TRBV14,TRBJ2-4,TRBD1,CVSSLTGENIQYF,TGTGTCAGCAGCCTTACAGGGGAAAACATTCAGTACTTC
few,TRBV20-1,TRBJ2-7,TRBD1,CSAREPGQGASEQYF,TGCAGTGCTAGAGAACCGGGACAGGGGGCGTCTGAGCAGTACTTC
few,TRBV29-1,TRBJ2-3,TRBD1,CSVEEVRTGGGTDTQYF,TGCAGCGTTGAAGAAGTGCGGACAGGGGGAGGGACAGATACGCAGTATTTT
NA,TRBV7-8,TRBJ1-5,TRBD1,CASSPGQANARSNQPQHF,TGTGCCAGCAGCCCGGGACAGGCAAACGCGAGAAGCAATCAGCCCCAGCATTTT
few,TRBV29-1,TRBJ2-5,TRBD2,CSVEDAGGRIQETQYF,TGCAGCGTTGAAGACGCAGGCGGGAGGATCCAAGAGACCCAGTACTTC
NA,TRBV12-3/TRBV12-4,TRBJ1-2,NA,CATGQPYYGYTF,TGTGCCACCGGACAGCCTTACTATGGCTACACCTTC
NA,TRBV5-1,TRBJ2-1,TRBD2,CASSLAASGGGNEQFF,TGCGCCAGCAGCTTGGCGGCTAGCGGGGGAGGCAATGAGCAGTTCTTC
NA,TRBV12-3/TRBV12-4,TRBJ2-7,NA,CASSLAPLSYEQYF,TGTGCCAGCAGTTTAGCTCCGCTATCCTACGAGCAGTACTTC
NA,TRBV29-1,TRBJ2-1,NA,CSAHFPSSYNEQFF,TGCAGCGCCCACTTCCCTAGCTCCTACAATGAGCAGTTCTTC
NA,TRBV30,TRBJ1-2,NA,CAWSEENYGYTF,TGTGCCTGGAGTGAAGAAAACTATGGCTACACCTTC
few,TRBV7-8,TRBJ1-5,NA,CASSLLQGNQPQHF,TGTGCCAGCAGCTTATTGCAGGGCAATCAGCCCCAGCATTTT
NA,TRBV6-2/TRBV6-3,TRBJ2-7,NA,CASSYSRSGSSYEQYF,TGTGCCAGCAGTTACTCGAGGTCGGGGAGCTCCTACGAGCAGTACTTC
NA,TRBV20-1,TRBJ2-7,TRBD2,CSARDPSGLREQYF,TGCAGTGCTAGAGATCCTAGCGGACTTCGGGAGCAGTACTTC
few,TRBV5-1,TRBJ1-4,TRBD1,CASSWDRQGATNEKLFF,TGCGCCAGCAGCTGGGACAGACAGGGAGCAACTAATGAAAAACTGTTTTTT
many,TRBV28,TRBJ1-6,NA,CASSPLDRDNSPLHF,TGTGCCAGCAGTCCGTTGGACCGGGATAATTCACCCCTCCACTTT
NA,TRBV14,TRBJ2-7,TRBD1,CASSPGTGAPYEQYF,TGTGCCAGCAGCCCCGGGACAGGGGCCCCCTACGAGCAGTACTTC
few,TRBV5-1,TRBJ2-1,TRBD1,CASSFEGARNNEQFF,TGCGCCAGCAGCTTCGAGGGGGCTCGAAACAATGAGCAGTTCTTC
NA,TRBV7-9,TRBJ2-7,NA,CASSLVGLTYEQYF,TGCGCCAGCAGCTTAGTTGGACTTACCTACGAGCAGTACTTC
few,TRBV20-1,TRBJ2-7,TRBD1,CSAWDRVSSYEQYF,TGCAGTGCCTGGGACAGGGTCAGCTCCTACGAGCAGTACTTC
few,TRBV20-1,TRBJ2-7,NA,CSARGSSGFLAYEQYF,TGCAGTGCTAGAGGCTCTTCGGGGTTTCTAGCCTACGAGCAGTACTTC
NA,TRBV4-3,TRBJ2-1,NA,CASSQGTGTHNEQFF,TGCGCCAGCAGCCAGGGAACAGGGACCCACAATGAGCAGTTCTTC
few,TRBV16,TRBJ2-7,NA,CASSHHDSYEQYF,TGTGCCAGCAGCCATCACGACAGCTACGAGCAGTACTTC
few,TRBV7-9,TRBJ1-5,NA,CASSLIEGRGSNQPQHF,TGTGCCAGCAGCTTAATTGAGGGACGGGGGAGCAATCAGCCCCAGCATTTT
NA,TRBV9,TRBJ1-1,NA,CASSVQDGDWAFF,TGTGCCAGCAGCGTACAGGACGGTGATTGGGCTTTCTTT
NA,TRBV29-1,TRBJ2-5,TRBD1,CSVDRTGERETQYF,TGCAGCGTCGACCGGACAGGGGAGAGAGAGACCCAGTACTTC
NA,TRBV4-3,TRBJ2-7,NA,CASSQGPPFTYEQYF,TGCGCCAGCAGCCAAGGTCCCCCATTTACCTACGAGCAGTACTTC
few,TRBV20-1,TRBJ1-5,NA,CSARGGASNQPQHF,TGCAGTGCTAGGGGAGGGGCGAGCAATCAGCCCCAGCATTTT
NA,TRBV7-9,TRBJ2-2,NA,CASSLGTPGELFF,TGTGCCAGCAGCTTAGGAACCCCCGGGGAGCTGTTTTTT